Described below is a single TCR beta chain sequence and its context. Its target is unknown. The assay was carried out at the deep level. Using immunoSEQ multiplex PCR, the repertoire was profiled, and TCRdb retains in-frame clones only, with some absent. The sample yields approximately 1,500,000 clones, 95% to 99% seen once. The data belong to a study of shared clonotypes between healthy human individuals. The study, taken as a whole, reports: Clonotype sharing across several donors was observed for 5% to 6.5% of naive CD4 clonotypes. An anticipated effect of sequencing depth on clonotype sharing among donors was recognized.

V lost 3 bases, J lost 2 bases, and 11 bases lay in between. This CDR3 has 15 residues. Germline loops: CDR1 MGHDK, CDR2 SYGVNS. The TCR sequence derives from a young man in good health. The J gene is TRBJ1-3, the V gene TRBV25-1; D call uncertain. Sequenced input: naive CD4+ T cells sorted from blood. Specified subset: CD45RA+ positively selected. The CDR3 reads CASSDFSSPGNTIYF. The CDR3 DNA follows: TGTGCCAGCAGTGATTTTAGCAGCCCTGGAAACACCATATATTTT.